This T cell receptor (beta chain) was documented in a study of shared clonotypes between healthy human individuals. Overall study results and limits: Larger estimated richness was generally recorded for naive subsets relative to memory subsets.

This CDR3 is 18 amino acids long. V trimming: 6 bases; J trimming: 0 bases; junction bases outside the gene matches: 14. Germline assignment: CDR1 SGHRS and CDR2 YFSETQ. In the case of this clone: The antigen is not known.

Assay used: immunoSEQ multiplex PCR; TCRdb lists only in-frame clones, some missing. The sample lists 2,500,000 or so clones, around 92% seen once, with 0.3% to 0.45% in the top ten. Adult Caucasians living in Nashville, Tennessee made up all of the donors. Source material: naive CD4+ T cells from PBMCs. Subset in this sample: CD45RA+ positively selected. V and J are TRBV5-1 and TRBJ2-3, with 9 bases aligning to TRBD2. The TCR was taken from a man younger than 35 in good health. Some clones in this sample may be carry-over from other donors' samples. The DNA of the CDR3 is TGCGCCAGCACAAATGGGGGACTAGCAGGGGGTAGCACAGATACGCAGTATTTT. It yields the protein CASTNGGLAGGSTDTQYF.